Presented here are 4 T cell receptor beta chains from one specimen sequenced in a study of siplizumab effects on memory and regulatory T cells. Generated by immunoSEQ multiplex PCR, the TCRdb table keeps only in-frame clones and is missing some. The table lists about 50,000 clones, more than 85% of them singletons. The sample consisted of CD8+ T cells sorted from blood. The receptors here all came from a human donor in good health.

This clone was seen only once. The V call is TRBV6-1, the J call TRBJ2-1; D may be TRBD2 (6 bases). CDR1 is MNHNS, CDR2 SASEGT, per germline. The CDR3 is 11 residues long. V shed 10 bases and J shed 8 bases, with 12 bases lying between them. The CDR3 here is CATRGADEQFF. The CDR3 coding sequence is TGTGCCACCCGCGGGGCCGATGAGCAGTTCTTC.

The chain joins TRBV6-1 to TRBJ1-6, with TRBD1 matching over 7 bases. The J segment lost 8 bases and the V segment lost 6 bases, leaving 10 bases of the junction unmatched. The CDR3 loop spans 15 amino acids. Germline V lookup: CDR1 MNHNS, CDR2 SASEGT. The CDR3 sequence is CASRRTGAYDSPLHF. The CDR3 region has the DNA TGTGCCAGCAGACGCACAGGGGCTTATGATTCACCCCTCCACTTT.

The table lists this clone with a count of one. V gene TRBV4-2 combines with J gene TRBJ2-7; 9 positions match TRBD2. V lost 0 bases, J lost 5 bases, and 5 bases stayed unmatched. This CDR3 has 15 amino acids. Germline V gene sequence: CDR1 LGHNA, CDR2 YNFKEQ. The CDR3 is CASSQESGTSNEQYF. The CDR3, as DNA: TGTGCCAGCAGCCAAGAGTCCGGGACTAGCAACGAGCAGTACTTC.

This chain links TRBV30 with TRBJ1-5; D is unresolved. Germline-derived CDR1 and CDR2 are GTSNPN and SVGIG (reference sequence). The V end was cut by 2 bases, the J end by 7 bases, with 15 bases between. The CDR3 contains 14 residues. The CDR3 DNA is TGTGCCTGGAGTAATACGGCGACCCGGCAGCCCCAGCATTTT. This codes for CAWSNTATRQPQHF.